The source of this TCR beta chain is a study of T cell changes during pregnancy in multiple sclerosis. This clone occurred once. Germline loops: CDR1 SGHKS, CDR2 YYEKEE (reference sequence). V dropped 2 bases and J dropped 1; count of bases not matched to a gene: 8. The CDR3 sequence is 16 residues long. The repertoire was sequenced with immunoSEQ multiplex PCR; TCRdb's copy has only in-frame clones and lacks some. The sample holds 44,000 or so clones, about nine tenths seen once. The gene calls are TRBV5-5 and TRBJ1-1; 7 bases are shared with TRBD1. The sequenced sample was peripheral blood, obtained in the first trimester of pregnancy. The source of this sequence is a female donor in good health, enrolled as a control in a pregnancy study. In DNA, the CDR3 is TGTGCCAGCAGCTTTTACAGGGGAGTGTGGAACACTGAAGCTTTCTTT. This codes for CASSFYRGVWNTEAFF. The whole variable domain, remainder taken from reference TRBV5-5 and TRBJ1-1, is DAGVTQSPTHLIKTRGQQVTLRCSPISGHKSVSWYQQVLGQGPQFIFQYYEKEERGRGNFPDRFSARQFPNYSSELNVNALLLGDSALYLCASSFYRGVWNTEAFFGQGTRLTVV.